This TCR beta chain was recovered during a study of early T cells in non-severe SARS-CoV-2 infection. For the study at large: Sequencing targeted bulk RNA from unsorted whole blood, leaving chains unpaired.

MiXCR was run by TCRdb on the 5' RACE reads, yielding one entry per CDR3 protein. The sample lists tens of thousands of distinct CDR3 sequences, less than 20% seen once, with about 8.8% in the top ten. Germline CDR1 and CDR2: SGHAT and FQNNGV. This CDR3 has 15 residues. Trimming took 5 bases from V and 6 from J, leaving 19 bases between them. Sequencing used whole blood, obtained at baseline. This chain connects TRBV11-2 to TRBJ1-1; D is possibly TRBD1 (6 bases). This clonotype was sampled from an adult who was a healthcare worker with PCR-confirmed SARS-CoV-2 infection or an uninfected control (not recorded which). For the CDR3, the DNA is TGTGCCAGCAGCCCCCGGACAGTAACGTTTGCTGAAGCTTTCTTT. This translates into CASSPRTVTFAEAFF.